This T cell receptor (beta chain) came from a study of T-cell memory formation after mild COVID-19. MiXCR, run by TCRdb on the 5' RACE reads, gives a single entry per CDR3 protein. This sample has 350,000 to 450,000 distinct CDR3 sequences, with around 20% found just once. This clonotype was observed many times. Germline loops: CDR1 SGHTA, CDR2 FQGTGA. V lost 2 bases to trimming and J lost 1 base; unmatched junction nucleotides: 3. The CDR3 covers 15 residues. The sequenced sample consisted of PBMCs or a T cell subset sorted from them (not recorded which). The genes are TRBV7-3 and TRBJ2-3; 7 nucleotides agree with TRBD2. The clonotype was recovered from an adult woman who had mild COVID-19 (a few samples of this study predate the infection). Cell type and time point are not known. The CDR3 DNA reads as TGTGCCAGCAGCTTAGCGGGAGTCGGCACAGATACGCAGTATTTT. Amino acids: CASSLAGVGTDTQYF.